The 3 T cell receptor beta chains listed next were all sequenced from one sample in a study of response to subunit inactivated influenza vaccine. One entry per CDR3 protein results from TCRdb running MiXCR on the RT-PCR reads. The sample consists of some 600,000 distinct CDR3 sequences, 12% to 15% of them appearing once. Sequences were derived from PBMCs from blood, sampled roughly 2 weeks before vaccination. The receptors were sampled from a man aged 50-59 years who received an inactivated influenza vaccine.

The sample holds a few counts of this clonotype. V is TRBV11-2 and J is TRBJ2-1, with 8 bases lining up with TRBD2. V lost 5 bases and J lost 9; bases outside the gene matches: 9. The CDR3 runs to 14 residues. The germline gives CDR1 SGHAT, CDR2 FQNNGV. The CDR3 region is CASSLPGGAGEQFF. In DNA, the CDR3 is TGTGCCAGCAGCCTCCCGGGGGGGGCGGGTGAGCAGTTCTTC.

The chain has TRBV2 and TRBJ2-4; 12 nucleotides align to TRBD1. The CDR3 totals 14 residues. Germline V gene lookup returns CDR1 SNHLY and CDR2 FYNNEI. The V gene end was trimmed by 7 bases and the J gene end by 9 bases; junction bases not matched to a gene: 7. The DNA for the CDR3 is TGTGCCAGCAAGGGACAGGGGGCGCGCGGCATTCAGTACTTC. The encoded protein is CASKGQGARGIQYF.

This clonotype was seen at least ten times. The chain links TRBV5-1 to TRBJ2-4, with a weak D call TRBD2 (6 bases). This CDR3 has 16 residues. V lost 4 bases to trimming and J lost 3 bases, with 17 bases between them. Per germline, CDR1 SGHRS and CDR2 YFSETQ. The CDR3 reads CASSTGVGRGKNIQYF. The CDR3 DNA reads as TGCGCCAGCAGCACGGGGGTTGGGAGAGGCAAAAACATTCAGTACTTC.